This T cell receptor beta chain was found in a study of shared clonotypes between healthy human individuals. This clone came up once. In the authors' methods: Owing to the provision of junction-only sequences devoid of quality scores by immunoSEQ, filtering differed. Assay: immunoSEQ multiplex PCR; the TCRdb copy retains only in-frame clones and omits some. V, J and clone size were drawn from that table, and D and trimming were deduced from the DNA. There are approximately 240,000 clones in the sample; 50% to 75% occur only once, and 11% lies in the top ten. Sequencing was done on a sample of memory CD4+ T cells sorted from blood. Described subset: CD45RA-negative fraction. The clonotype was recovered from a young man in good health.

CDR3 region: CASSLLAGDAGELFF. CDR3 bases: TGTGCCAGCAGCTTACTAGCGGGAGACGCCGGGGAGCTGTTTTTT. The V call is TRBV11-2, the J call TRBJ2-2; 10 bases map to TRBD2. After removal of 2 bases from V and 6 bases from J, the junction contained 3 bases not matched to a gene. Per the germline V gene, CDR1 is SGHAT and CDR2 is FQNNGV. The CDR3 consists of 15 residues.